This TCR beta chain was profiled in a study of shared clonotypes between healthy human individuals. Study conclusions and caveats: Owing to a small donor count, the genetic and exposure-history diversity represented was limited. Across a few donors, naive CD4 shared 5% to 6%, naive CD8 3% to 3.5%, memory CD4 roughly 2.2%, memory CD8 0.4%.

Germline CDR1 is SGHRS and CDR2 is YFSETQ. The CDR3 has 17 residues. Trimming cost V 1 base and J 4 bases; bases outside gene matches: 5. The authors ran the assay at deep level. Original methodology: Junction-only immunoSEQ data arrived without quality scores, meaning filtering differed. Data came from immunoSEQ multiplex PCR; TCRdb stores just in-frame clones and leaves some out. V and J calls and clone size are as listed in that table; D and trimming were resolved from the DNA. This sample carries over a million clones, approximately 97% of them seen once, and the ten largest clones take roughly 1.1%. Worth noting for this clone: Its specificity is unknown.

The chain recombines TRBV5-1 with TRBJ2-3; 14 nucleotides line up with TRBD2. Sequencing was done on a sample of naive CD4+ T cells sorted from blood. This sample's subset: CD45RA+ positively selected. The origin of this receptor is a man aged 25-45 years in good health. DNA for the CDR3: TGCGCCAGCAGCTTGACCGGACTAGCGGGAGGCCCAGATACGCAGTATTTT. Translated, it gives CASSLTGLAGGPDTQYF.